The clone carrying this TCR beta chain was detected only once. Sequenced by immunoSEQ multiplex PCR; TCRdb stores in-frame clones only, minus some. The data hold under 200,000 clones, with 86% observed a single time. The data were taken from a study of blood T cell repertoires in COVID-19. Study as a whole: Donors of Cohort 3 who recovered were those that had two negative PCRs, clearance, or symptom resolution. Nucleic acid was either cDNA or gDNA, and it came from T cells, B-cell-depleted T cells, or PBMCs.

Trimming took 0 bases from V and 3 from J, leaving 11 bases between them. Germline CDR1 is LGHNA and CDR2 is YSLEER. CDR3 length: 15 amino acids. V usage is TRBV4-3 and J usage is TRBJ1-2, with no clear D. Sequencing was carried out using PBMCs or T cells enriched from blood (not recorded which). The source of this sequence is a woman between 40 and 55 years old in a cohort exposed to, infected with or recovered from COVID-19 (not recorded which). The CDR3 here is CASSQDLRRHYGYTF. Here the CDR3 DNA reads TGCGCCAGCAGCCAAGATCTCCGCAGGCACTATGGCTACACCTTC.